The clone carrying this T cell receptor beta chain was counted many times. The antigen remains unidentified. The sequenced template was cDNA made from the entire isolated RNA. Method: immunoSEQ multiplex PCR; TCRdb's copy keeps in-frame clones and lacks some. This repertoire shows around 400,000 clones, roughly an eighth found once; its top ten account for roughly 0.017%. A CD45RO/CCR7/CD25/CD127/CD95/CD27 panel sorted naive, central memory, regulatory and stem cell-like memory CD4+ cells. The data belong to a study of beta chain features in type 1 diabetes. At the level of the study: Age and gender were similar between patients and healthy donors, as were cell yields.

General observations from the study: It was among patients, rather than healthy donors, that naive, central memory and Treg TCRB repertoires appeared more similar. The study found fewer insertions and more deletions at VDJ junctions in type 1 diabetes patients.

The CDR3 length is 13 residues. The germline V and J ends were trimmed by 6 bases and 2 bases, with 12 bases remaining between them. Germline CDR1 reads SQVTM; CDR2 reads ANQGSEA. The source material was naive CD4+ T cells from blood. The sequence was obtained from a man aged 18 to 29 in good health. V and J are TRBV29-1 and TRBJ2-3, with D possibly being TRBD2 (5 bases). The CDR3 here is CSVLDYYTDTQYF. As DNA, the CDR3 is TGCAGCGTCCTCGACTATTACACAGATACGCAGTATTTT.